The next 32 T cell receptor beta chains were all read from a single sample in a study of cytomegalovirus exposure and HLA in healthy donors. Use of 60 Vbeta and 13 Jbeta primers characterized the PCR. Data came from immunoSEQ multiplex PCR; TCRdb stores just in-frame clones and leaves some out. The sample holds roughly 130,000 clones; 75% to 85% are singletons and the top ten take about 3.4%. Sequencing was done on a sample of PBMCs. These receptor sequences come from a female donor in good health and CMV-seronegative.

The rearrangement uses TRBV28 and TRBJ1-4; D gene ambiguous. Trimming cost V 2 bases and J 6 bases, with 10 bases left between them. The germline V gene encodes CDR1 MDHEN and CDR2 SYDVKM. The CDR3 has 14 amino acids. This CDR3 is CASSLRDIDEKLFF. For the CDR3, the DNA is TGTGCCAGCAGTTTACGAGACATCGATGAAAAACTGTTTTTT.

In DNA, the CDR3 is TGTGCCAGCCGGTCGGGGGTTGGAATAAGCTACACCTTC. Translation: CASRSGVGISYTF. The chain joins TRBV6-5 to TRBJ1-2; a possible D gene is TRBD1 (5 bases). V shed 8 bases and J shed 9 bases, with 19 bases lying between them. CDR3 length: 13 residues. The V gene's germline CDR1 is MNHEY and CDR2 SVGAGI.

The chain carries TRBV9 and TRBJ2-7, with D possibly matching TRBD1 (6 bases). Trimming left V 4 bases short and J 0 bases short, with 8 bases between. The germline gives CDR1 SGDLS, CDR2 YYNGEE. This CDR3 spans 13 amino acids. The CDR3 DNA reads as TGTGCCAGCAGCCGACAGGACTCCTACGAGCAGTACTTC. It codes for CASSRQDSYEQYF.

This chain links TRBV4-3 with TRBJ2-7; D possibly corresponds to TRBD2 (6 bases). Germline values: CDR1 LGHNA, CDR2 YSLEER. CDR3 length: 15 residues. Trimming pared 1 base from V and 3 bases from J, leaving 13 bases between. The CDR3: CASSQGAGRRYEQYF. The CDR3 DNA reads as TGCGCCAGCAGCCAAGGGGCGGGACGACGCTACGAGCAGTACTTC.

This rearrangement joins TRBV30 to TRBJ1-6; 10 nucleotides align to TRBD1. Trimming took 4 bases from V and 7 from J; bases not matched to a gene: 7. CDR3 length: 15 amino acids. Germline lookup yields CDR1 GTSNPN and CDR2 SVGIG (reference sequence). CDR3 coding DNA: TGTGCCTGGACTAAGCGGACAGGGGGAAATTCACCCCTCCACTTT. This gives the protein CAWTKRTGGNSPLHF.

The rearrangement joins TRBV19 to TRBJ2-1; the D gene is possibly TRBD1 (6 bases). The CDR3 loop spans 15 amino acids. Trimming left V 3 bases short and J 2 bases short, with 11 bases between. In germline, CDR1 is LNHDA, CDR2 SQIVND (reference sequence). The CDR3 DNA sequence: TGTGCCAGTAGTATGACAGGTCCGACCTACAATGAGCAGTTCTTC. Amino acids: CASSMTGPTYNEQFF. The full variable domain, with the rest looked up from reference TRBV19 and TRBJ2-1, is DGGITQSPKYLFRKEGQNVTLSCEQNLNHDAMYWYRQDPGQGLRLIYYSQIVNDFQKGDIAEGYSVSREKKESFPLTVTSAQKNPTAFYLCASSMTGPTYNEQFFGPGTRLTVL.

The chain carries TRBV10-2 and TRBJ2-3; a weak D match, TRBD2 (7 bases). V dropped 3 bases and J dropped 9 bases, with 22 bases sitting between them. Germline V lookup: CDR1 WSHSY, CDR2 SAAADI. The CDR3 totals 16 residues. CDR3: CASSETTSAKRGTQYF. The CDR3 DNA follows: TGCGCCAGCAGTGAAACCACTAGCGCAAAGAGGGGGACGCAGTATTTT.

The rearrangement uses TRBV5-1 and TRBJ2-2; TRBD2 is a possible D gene (6 bases). V lost 6 bases to trimming and J lost 7 bases, with 7 bases between them. The germline V gene has CDR1 SGHRS and CDR2 YFSETQ. CDR3 length: 11 residues. CDR3 nucleotide sequence: TGCGCCAGCAAGGAGGGCGGGGAGCTGTTTTTT. Encoded protein: CASKEGGELFF.

The chain couples TRBV7-9 to TRBJ2-5; 9 bases are a match to TRBD2. The germline CDR1 and CDR2 sequences are SEHNR and FQNEAQ (reference sequence). V dropped 7 bases and J dropped 4; count of bases not matched to a gene: 7. The CDR3 runs to 14 residues. Here the CDR3 DNA reads TGTGCCAGCAACCGCCCGACTAGCGGAGAGACCCAGTACTTC. This gives the protein CASNRPTSGETQYF.

In its sample, this clone was seen once. The gene calls are TRBV27 and TRBJ1-6; 7 bases are a match to TRBD1. Germline V gene data show CDR1 as MNHEY and CDR2 as SMNVEV (reference sequence). The CDR3 length is 14 residues. V trimming: 5 bases; J trimming: 8 bases; junction bases outside the gene matches: 6. The CDR3 loop is CASSDRVRDSPLHF. In DNA, the CDR3 is TGTGCCAGCAGTGACAGGGTTCGGGATTCACCCCTCCACTTT.

This chain links TRBV18 with TRBJ1-5; TRBD1 matches at 9 bases. The V gene end was trimmed by 4 bases and the J gene end by 4 bases; junction bases not matched to a gene: 2. CDR1 and CDR2 from the germline V gene are KGHSH and LQKENI. The length of the CDR3 is 14 residues. CDR3 amino acids: CASSQGTGNQPQHF. CDR3 DNA: TGTGCCAGCTCACAAGGGACAGGGAATCAGCCCCAGCATTTT. The full variable domain, completed using reference TRBV18 and TRBJ1-5, is NAGVMQNPRHLVRRRGQEARLRCSPMKGHSHVYWYRQLPEEGLKFMVYLQKENIIDESGMPKERFSAEFPKEGPSILRIQQVVRGDSAAYFCASSQGTGNQPQHFGDGTRLSIL.

The chain links TRBV30 to TRBJ2-7; D gene ambiguous. The V end was cut by 3 bases, the J end by 0 bases, with 3 bases between. CDR3 length: 11 residues. Germline V gene data show CDR1 as GTSNPN and CDR2 as SVGIG (reference sequence). CDR3 coding DNA: TGTGCCTGGAGCAGCTCCTACGAGCAGTACTTC. It codes for CAWSSSYEQYF.

The chain couples TRBV19 to TRBJ1-5, with D maybe TRBD1 (6 bases). The V and J ends lost 3 bases and 0 bases respectively, with 15 bases between them. The CDR3 contains 17 residues. The germline CDR1 and CDR2 sequences are LNHDA and SQIVND (reference sequence). This CDR3 is CASSMSRGGYSNQPQHF. The CDR3 nucleotides read TGTGCCAGTAGTATGAGCAGGGGAGGGTATAGCAATCAGCCCCAGCATTTT.

This clone is a singleton in its sample. The V gene is TRBV6-6, the J gene TRBJ1-2; D possibly corresponds to TRBD1 (5 bases). The V gene's germline CDR1 is MNHNY and CDR2 SVGAGI (reference sequence). The CDR3 sequence is 15 residues long. Between the trimmed V and J ends, which lost 6 bases and 0 bases, there was a span of 14 bases. This CDR3 is CASRTYDSTNYGYTF. The DNA of the CDR3 is TGTGCCAGCAGGACGTATGACAGTACTAACTATGGCTACACCTTC.

V and J are TRBV18 and TRBJ2-7; no clear D. CDR3 size: 14 residues. V lost 5 bases and J 0 bases, leaving 11 bases between the germline ends. The germline CDR1 and CDR2 sequences are KGHSH and LQKENI. Here the CDR3 DNA reads TGTGCCAGCTCATCCTCGATGAGCTCCTACGAGCAGTACTTC. This gives the protein CASSSSMSSYEQYF.

CDR3 protein: CSVRTGGYNEQFF. The CDR3 DNA reads as TGCAGCGTACGGACAGGGGGCTACAATGAGCAGTTCTTC. This chain joins TRBV29-1 and TRBJ2-1, with 10 positions matching TRBD1. CDR3 length equals 13 residues. V lost 6 bases and J lost 3; bases outside the gene matches: 2. CDR1 is SQVTM and CDR2 is ANQGSEA in the germline V gene.

The rearrangement joins TRBV28 to TRBJ1-2; the match to TRBD1 covers 9 bases. CDR1 MDHEN and CDR2 SYDVKM come from the germline V gene. This CDR3 comprises 14 residues. Germline trimming cut 5 bases from V and 4 bases from J; bases unmatched to any gene: 5. CDR3 in DNA: TGTGCCAGCAGTCTGCTGACAGGGGGCTATGGCTACACCTTC. Residues: CASSLLTGGYGYTF.

The chain is built from TRBV5-1 and TRBJ1-2; D may be TRBD1 (6 bases). Germline V gene sequence: CDR1 SGHRS, CDR2 YFSETQ. This CDR3 is 15 amino acids long. Deletions cut 5 bases from V and 8 bases from J, with 22 bases between. The CDR3 loop is CASRHPYRDTKGYTF. CDR3 DNA sequence: TGCGCCAGCAGACATCCTTACCGGGACACTAAAGGCTACACCTTC.

This clone has a single count. This chain uses TRBV4-3 with TRBJ2-5; 8 bases are shared with TRBD1. The J call may be faulty, since TRBJ2-7 better matches the DNA end. The germline CDR1 and CDR2 sequences are LGHNA and YSLEER. This CDR3 spans 18 amino acids. CDR3 region: CASSQFSGQGPPGGEQYF. The CDR3 DNA reads TGCGCCAGCAGCCAATTCTCCGGACAGGGCCCTCCCGGGGGCGAGCAGTACTTC.

The V and J genes are TRBV27 and TRBJ2-7, with a weak D call TRBD2 (6 bases). Trimming removed 4 bases from V and 2 bases from J, with 21 bases in between. The CDR3 is 17 amino acids. The germline CDR1 and CDR2 sequences are MNHEY and SMNVEV (reference sequence). The CDR3 DNA sequence: TGTGCCAGCAGTTGGGGACCCGGGGGAGGATATGCCTACGAGCAGTACTTC. It specifies CASSWGPGGGYAYEQYF.

The gene calls are TRBV5-1 and TRBJ1-3; D possibly corresponds to TRBD1 (6 bases). With 4 bases removed from V and 2 bases from J, the gap between germline ends came to 22 bases. There are 18 residues in the CDR3. CDR1 is SGHRS and CDR2 is YFSETQ in the germline V gene. CDR3 nucleotide sequence: TGCGCCAGCAGCCGGGGGGCAGCCGCTCTAAAAACTGGAAACACCATATATTTT. Residues: CASSRGAAALKTGNTIYF.

V is TRBV7-8 and J is TRBJ2-5; D is unresolved. Germline-derived CDR1 and CDR2 are SGHVS and FQNEAQ. The CDR3 runs to 10 residues. The ends were cut back, 6 bases at V and 10 bases at J, with 9 bases in the middle. CDR3 coding DNA: TGTGCCAGCAGAGGCCGGAGCCAGTACTTC. It translates to CASRGRSQYF.

The V and J genes are TRBV6-1 and TRBJ1-5; no definite D call. The CDR3 totals 14 residues. Germline assignment: CDR1 MNHNS and CDR2 SASEGT. With 0 bases removed from V and 5 bases from J, the gap between germline ends came to 8 bases. Here the CDR3 DNA reads TGTGCCAGCAGTGAAGCTAGACGGGATCAGCCCCAGCATTTT. It specifies CASSEARRDQPQHF.

In the case of this clone: One end of the junction fails to match germline, which may point to a read error. This chain's CDR3 is CASRDRGMNTEAFF. The CDR3 region has the DNA TGTGCAAGCAGGGACAGGGGAATGAACACTGAAGCTTTCTTT. This chain uses TRBV6-5 with TRBJ1-1; 10 nucleotides agree with TRBD1. The CDR3 covers 14 residues. Looked up from germline, CDR1 is MNHEY and CDR2 is SVGAGI.

This clone has only one observation. The gene calls are TRBV13 and TRBJ2-5, with 11 bases that match TRBD2. The CDR3 totals 17 residues. Germline V gene data show CDR1 as PRHDT and CDR2 as FYEKMQ (reference sequence). V lost 4 bases to trimming and J lost 5 bases; unmatched junction nucleotides: 12. In DNA, the CDR3 is TGTGCCAGCAGCTCACCTACTAGCGGGAGATGGGGTGAGACCCAGTACTTC. Amino acids: CASSSPTSGRWGETQYF.

The CDR3 spells CASSTLFADRGKVSSGNTIYF. CDR3 sequence (DNA): TGTGCCAGTAGTACTCTATTTGCGGACAGGGGGAAGGTGAGCTCTGGAAACACCATATATTTT. The rearrangement uses TRBV19 and TRBJ1-3; 10 nucleotides agree with TRBD1. V lost 4 bases to trimming and J lost 0 bases; unmatched junction nucleotides: 18. The CDR3 totals 21 residues. The germline V gene encodes CDR1 LNHDA and CDR2 SQIVND (reference sequence).

In its sample, this clone was seen once. The chain recombines TRBV7-9 with TRBJ2-7, with D possibly being TRBD2 (6 bases). Trimming took off 0 bases at V and 3 bases at J, with 12 bases between the two ends. The CDR3 spans 15 residues. CDR1 and CDR2 (germline): SEHNR, FQNEAQ (reference sequence). The DNA for the CDR3 is TGTGCCAGCAGCTTAGCGAACGGGGGAGGCTACGAGCAGTACTTC. It translates to CASSLANGGGYEQYF. Combining the CDR3 with reference TRBV7-9 and TRBJ2-7 gives the whole variable domain DTGVSQNPRHKITKRGQNVTFRCDPISEHNRLYWYRQTLGQGPEFLTYFQNEAQLEKSRLLSDRFSAERPKGSFSTLEIQRTEQGDSAMYLCASSLANGGGYEQYFGPGTRLTVT.

This chain joins TRBV6-5 and TRBJ2-7; possible D gene TRBD2, 6 bases. Per germline, CDR1 MNHEY and CDR2 SVGAGI. V dropped 4 bases and J dropped 7 bases, with 17 bases sitting between them. The CDR3 runs 14 residues. As DNA, the CDR3 is TGTGCCAGCAGTTCTCGCCGGGACTTGCCGGAGCAGTACTTC. It specifies CASSSRRDLPEQYF.

The CDR3 here is CASSSQRGQITDTQYF. The CDR3 DNA sequence: TGCGCCAGCAGCTCCCAGCGGGGCCAAATCACAGATACGCAGTATTTT. The chain couples TRBV5-1 to TRBJ2-3, with 7 bases fitting TRBD2. Germline trimming cut 3 bases from V and 2 bases from J; bases unmatched to any gene: 9. The CDR3 has 16 amino acids. The germline gives CDR1 SGHRS, CDR2 YFSETQ.

This chain's CDR3 is CASSQGAGLATATDTQYF. DNA for the CDR3: TGTGCCAGCAGCCAAGGAGCGGGACTAGCGACCGCCACAGATACGCAGTATTTT. V usage is TRBV4-2 and J usage is TRBJ2-3; 10 bases are a match to TRBD2. V shed 1 base, J shed 2 bases, and the junction held 9 bases outside the gene matches. The CDR3 is 18 residues long. Germline values: CDR1 LGHNA, CDR2 YNFKEQ.

The rearrangement uses TRBV5-4 and TRBJ2-5; TRBD2 matches at 8 bases. With 4 bases clipped from V and 5 bases from J, the junction kept 13 bases outside the gene matches. Germline assignment: CDR1 SGHNT and CDR2 YYREEE (reference sequence). CDR3 size: 16 residues. The CDR3 DNA sequence: TGTGCCAGCAGCCCCACGGGGGGGACCGGGACGGAGACCCAGTACTTC. Translated, it gives CASSPTGGTGTETQYF.

The chain employs TRBV9 and TRBJ2-3, with no clear D. CDR1 and CDR2 from the germline V gene are SGDLS and YYNGEE. Trimming shortened V by 4 bases and J by 6 bases, and 15 bases separated the two germline ends. The CDR3 is 14 residues long. The CDR3 here is CASSPRTTADTQYF. CDR3 bases: TGTGCCAGCAGCCCCAGAACTACCGCGGATACGCAGTATTTT.